A selection of T cell receptor beta chains follows, all from one sample in a study of tumor-infiltrating lymphocytes in primary liver carcinoma. TCRdb called the multiplex PCR reads again in MiXCR, with one record for every CDR3 protein. Of approximately 190,000 distinct CDR3 sequences detected, about 85% appear once; the ten largest clones hold 18%. The sequencing input was tumor tissue from primary liver carcinoma. These receptors all come from a man aged 35 to 55 with primary liver carcinoma and hepatitis B virus infection. Each CDR3 is given with its conserved first and last residue. The order of the fields is D gene, clone size, V gene, J gene, CDR3 DNA, CDR3 protein. The D gene is left open where the match is weak. The size entry is marked missing in some rows and otherwise reads once, few, many or a size class.

>.|.|TRBV28|TRBJ2-7
TGTGCCAGCAGTTTATCCGGGACAAGGCCCCCGACGGTCTCCTACGAGCAGCACTTC
CASSLSGTRPPTVSYEQHF
>TRBD1|.|TRBV12-3/TRBV12-4|TRBJ1-5
TGTGCCAGCAGCACGGACAGGGATCAACCCCAGCGTTTT
CASSTDRDQPQRF
>.|.|TRBV6-5|TRBJ1-1
TGTGCCAGCAATTACGGGGGTGCGGGAAGTGAAGCTTTCTTT
CASNYGGAGSEAFF
>.|.|TRBV10-1|TRBJ2-3
TGCGCCAGCAGTGAGCGAGGACGGGGCTCCACAGATGCGCAGTATTTC
CASSERGRGSTDAQYF
>.|.|TRBV4-3|TRBJ2-4
TGCGCCAGCAGCCAATATGACAGCCTAGCCAAAAACATTCAGCACTTC
CASSQYDSLAKNIQHF
>TRBD1|.|TRBV6-1|TRBJ2-7
TGTGCCAACAGCACCTGGACAGGCCCCTACGAGCAGTACTTC
CANSTWTGPYEQYF
>TRBD2|once|TRBV29-1|TRBJ2-1
TGCAGTGTTGAACCTAGCGGCATCTACAATGAGCAGATCTTC
CSVEPSGIYNEQIF
>TRBD1|.|TRBV6-1|TRBJ2-6
TGTGCCATCACCGAGACAGGGGCCCTCTCTGGGGCCAACGACCTGACTTTC
CAITETGALSGANDLTF
>.|.|TRBV5-4|TRBJ2-1
TGTACCAGTAGCTTGGACGGTCAACCCTCCTACAATGAGCAGTTCTTC
CTSSLDGQPSYNEQFF
>.|.|TRBV19|TRBJ1-1
TGTGCCAGTAGTATATACCCCCCTCTGGGGGGAGAAGCTTTCTTT
CASSIYPPLGGEAFF
>TRBD2|many|TRBV6-2/TRBV6-3|TRBJ2-1
TGTGCCAGCAGTTACACGGCGGGAGACCTCAATGAGCAGTTCTTC
CASSYTAGDLNEQFF
>.|few|TRBV7-3|TRBJ2-1
TGTGCCAGCAGCTTAAGGGGCTCCTACAATGAGCAGTTCTTC
CASSLRGSYNEQFF
>.|many|TRBV28|TRBJ2-7
TGTGCCAGCAGTCCGGGACTTGTGTCCTACGAGCAGTACTTC
CASSPGLVSYEQYF
>TRBD1|.|TRBV5-4|TRBJ1-1
TGTGCCAGCAGCTTACGACAGGGCGGGGGCACTGAAGCTTTCTTT
CASSLRQGGGTEAFF
>TRBD2|.|TRBV6-6|TRBJ2-3
TGTGCCAGCAGTGAGGGCGGGAGCTCATATACGCAGTATTTT
CASSEGGSSYTQYF